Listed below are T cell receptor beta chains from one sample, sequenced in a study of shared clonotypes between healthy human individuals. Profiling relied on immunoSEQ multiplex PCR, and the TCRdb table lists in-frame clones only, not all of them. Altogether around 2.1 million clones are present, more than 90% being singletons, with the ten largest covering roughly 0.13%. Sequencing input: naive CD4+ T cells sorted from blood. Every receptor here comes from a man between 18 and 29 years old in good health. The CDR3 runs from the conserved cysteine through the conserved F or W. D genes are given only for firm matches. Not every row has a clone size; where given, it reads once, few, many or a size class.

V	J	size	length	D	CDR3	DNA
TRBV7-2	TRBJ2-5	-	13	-	CASSFEGKETQYF	TGTGCCAGCAGCTTTGAGGGCAAGGAGACCCAGTACTTC
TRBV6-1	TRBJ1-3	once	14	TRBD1	CASRQGAPGNTIYF	TGTGCCAGCAGACAGGGGGCGCCGGGAAACACCATATATTTT
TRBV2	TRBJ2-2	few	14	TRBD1	CASSEGTGVGELFF	TGTGCCAGCAGTGAAGGGACAGGGGTCGGGGAGCTGTTTTTT
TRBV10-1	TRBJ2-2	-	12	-	CASSDNTGELFF	TGCGCCAGCAGTGATAACACCGGGGAGCTGTTTTTT
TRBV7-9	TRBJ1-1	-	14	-	CASSFSGTATEAFF	TGTGCCAGCAGCTTTTCCGGGACGGCTACTGAAGCTTTCTTT
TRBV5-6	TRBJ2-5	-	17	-	CASSLAERHITKETQYF	TGTGCCAGCAGCTTGGCCGAGCGGCACATAACGAAAGAGACCCAGTACTTC
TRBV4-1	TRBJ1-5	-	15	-	CASSQDGSRNQPQHF	TGCGCCAGCAGCCAAGACGGGTCAAGGAATCAGCCCCAGCATTTT
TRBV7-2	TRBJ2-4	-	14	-	CASSYGGSKNIQYF	TGTGCCAGCAGTTATGGGGGCTCCAAAAACATTCAGTACTTC
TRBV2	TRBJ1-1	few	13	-	CASRDTGNTEAFF	TGTGCCAGCAGGGATACAGGGAACACTGAAGCTTTCTTT
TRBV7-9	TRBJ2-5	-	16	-	CASSPALVNSQETQYF	TGTGCCAGCAGCCCAGCCCTCGTGAATTCCCAAGAGACCCAGTACTTC
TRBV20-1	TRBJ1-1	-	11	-	CSARATVEAFF	TGCAGTGCTAGAGCGACAGTTGAAGCTTTCTTT
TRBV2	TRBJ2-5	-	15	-	CASSVVGTSSGTQYF	TGTGCCAGCAGTGTAGTAGGAACATCCTCAGGGACCCAGTACTTC
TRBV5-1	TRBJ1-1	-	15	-	CASSLARVFDTEAFF	TGCGCCAGCAGCTTGGCCAGGGTTTTTGACACTGAAGCTTTCTTT
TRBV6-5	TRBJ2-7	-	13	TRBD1	CATTGTVTYEQYF	TGTGCCACCACCGGGACAGTGACCTACGAGCAGTACTTC
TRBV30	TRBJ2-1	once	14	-	CAWSVRLDGGEQFF	TGTGCCTGGAGTGTACGACTAGATGGGGGTGAGCAGTTCTTC
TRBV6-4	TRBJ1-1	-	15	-	CASSEDEGLRTEAFF	TGTGCCAGCAGTGAAGACGAAGGTTTGAGGACTGAAGCTTTCTTT
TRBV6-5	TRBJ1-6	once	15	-	CASSYRTWANSPLHF	TGTGCCAGCAGTTACCGGACATGGGCTAATTCACCCCTCCACTTT
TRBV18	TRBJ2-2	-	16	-	CASSPPWRANTGELFF	TGTGCCAGCTCACCACCGTGGCGAGCGAACACCGGGGAGCTGTTTTTT
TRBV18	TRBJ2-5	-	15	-	CASSPKTPLQETQYF	TGTGCCAGCTCACCAAAGACACCTTTACAAGAGACCCAGTACTTC